This T cell receptor (beta chain) was captured in a study of identical twins. A note on this clonotype: No antigen is known for it.

This CDR3 has 17 residues. Trimming removed 5 bases at V and 0 bases at J, with 16 bases between. The germline V gene encodes CDR1 SGHVS and CDR2 FQNEAQ. Each CDR3 protein is one row after TCRdb ran MiXCR on the 5' RACE reads. Among 1.5 million or so distinct CDR3 sequences listed, about 32% were seen once. General study points: The study reached conclusions through statistical analysis that was cross-sectional, not following the same donors. The more abundant beta clonotypes in cord blood had fewer insertions, and memory repertoires did not show this.

The V and J genes are TRBV7-8 and TRBJ2-2, with D unresolved. The source is a newborn girl in good health. Source material: cord blood. The CDR3 loop is CASSPSIRASNTGELFF. CDR3 coding DNA: TGTGCCAGCAGCCCCTCTATCCGCGCTTCGAACACCGGGGAGCTGTTTTTT.